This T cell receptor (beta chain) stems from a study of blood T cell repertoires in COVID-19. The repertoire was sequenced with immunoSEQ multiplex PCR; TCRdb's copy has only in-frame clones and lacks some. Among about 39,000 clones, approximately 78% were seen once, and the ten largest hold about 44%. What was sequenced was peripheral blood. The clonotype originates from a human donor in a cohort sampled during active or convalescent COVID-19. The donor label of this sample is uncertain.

CDR3 in amino acids: CASSPHRGLRRETQYF. As DNA, the CDR3 is TGTGCCAGCAGCCCTCACAGGGGCCTTAGGAGGGAGACCCAGTACTTC. The chain joins TRBV11-2 to TRBJ2-5; 7 bases are shared with TRBD1. The CDR3 is made up of 16 amino acids. Germline lookup yields CDR1 SGHAT and CDR2 FQNNGV. Trimming took 5 bases from V and 5 from J; bases not matched to a gene: 14.